These 29 T cell receptor beta chains originate from one sample sequenced in a study of T cell repertoires in cytomegalovirus infection. TCRdb re-analysed the reads in MiXCR, keeping a single row per CDR3 protein. Here the sample spans fewer than 1,000,000 distinct CDR3 sequences, around 32% being singletons. No antigens are known for them. Here the sequenced sample was cultured CD8+ T cells from PBMCs, taken from culture after CMV antigen stimulation. Source of these receptors: a human donor in good health (CMV status not recorded). Some clones in this sample may be carry-over from other donors' samples.

Of note for this clonotype: One junction end does not reproduce the germline sequence, and a read error may be involved. The V gene is TRBV4-1, the J gene TRBJ1-6; D possibly corresponds to TRBD1 (6 bases). The CDR3 has 16 residues. The germline V gene has CDR1 MGHRA and CDR2 YSYEKL. CDR3 in amino acids: CANSQYFGQINSPLHF. Here the CDR3 DNA reads TGCGCCAACAGCCAATACTTCGGACAGATCAATTCACCCCTCCACTTT.

In its sample, this clonotype was seen many times. This chain uses TRBV7-8 with TRBJ1-3, with no clear D. V lost 1 base, J lost 3 bases, and 7 bases lay in between. The germline gives CDR1 SGHVS, CDR2 FQNEAQ. The CDR3 loop spans 14 amino acids. The CDR3 DNA follows: TGTGCCAGCAGCTTAGTCGAGCTTGGAAACACCATATATTTT. Amino acids: CASSLVELGNTIYF.

Remarks on this clonotype: Germline and junction disagree at one end, which may indicate a read error. The chain is built from TRBV7-2 and TRBJ1-2, with no clear D. This CDR3 contains 11 residues. The germline CDR1 and CDR2 sequences are SGHTA and FQGNSA. The CDR3 reads CASSQRLATAF. The CDR3 nucleotides are TGTGCCAGCAGCCAACGTCTGGCTACGGCCTTC. Filled out from reference TRBV7-2 and TRBJ1-2, the complete variable domain reads GAGVSQSPSNKVTEKGKDVELRCDPISGHTALYWYRQSLGQGLEFLIYFQGNSAPDKSGLPSDRFSAERTGGSVSTLTIQRTQQEDSAVYLCASSQRLATAFGSGTRLTVV.

The chain uses TRBV27 and TRBJ2-3; 8 nucleotides agree with TRBD1. The CDR3 runs 15 residues. CDR1 is MNHEY, CDR2 SMNVEV, per germline (reference sequence). The V segment lost 5 bases and the J segment 1 base; nucleotides outside the gene matches: 5. The CDR3 here is CASSNRTGRTDTQYF. In DNA form, the CDR3 reads TGTGCCAGCAGTAACAGGACAGGGCGCACAGATACGCAGTATTTT.

V usage is TRBV15 and J usage is TRBJ1-5; possible D gene TRBD1, 5 bases. CDR3 length: 15 residues. Germline V CDR1 and CDR2: LNHNV, YYDKDF (reference sequence). V lost 3 bases to trimming and J lost 2 bases, with 11 bases between them. The CDR3 DNA is TGTGCCACCAGCAGTACGGGGGGAGGCAATCAGCCCCAGCATTTT. Amino acids: CATSSTGGGNQPQHF.

This sequence joins TRBV7-9 and TRBJ2-7; D tentatively reads TRBD1 or TRBD2 (5 bases each). V was shortened by 4 bases and J by 3 bases, with 16 bases between the two germline ends. This CDR3 is built from 15 residues. Germline CDR1 and CDR2: SEHNR and FQNEAQ (reference sequence). The DNA of the CDR3 is TGTGCCAGCAGCTCCAGGGACGGAATCAACTACGAGCAGTACTTC. Translation: CASSSRDGINYEQYF. The full variable domain, in which reference TRBV7-9 and TRBJ2-7 provide the parts outside the CDR3, is DTGVSQNPRHKITKRGQNVTFRCDPISEHNRLYWYRQTLGQGPEFLTYFQNEAQLEKSRLLSDRFSAERPKGSFSTLEIQRTEQGDSAMYLCASSSRDGINYEQYFGPGTRLTVT.

In DNA, the CDR3 is TGTGCCAGCAGACCCCAGGGGACTAGCGGAAATACGCAGTATTTT. It yields the protein CASRPQGTSGNTQYF. The chain uses TRBV5-5 and TRBJ2-3, with 11 nucleotides matching TRBD2. CDR1 is SGHKS and CDR2 is YYEKEE in the germline V gene (reference sequence). The CDR3 length is 15 residues. Trimming took 5 bases from V and 7 from J; bases not matched to a gene: 9.

CDR3 amino acids: CASSFGSQEQYV. CDR3 nucleotide sequence: TGTGCCAGCAGTTTTGGGTCACAAGAGCAGTACGTC. V is TRBV12-3 or TRBV12-4 and J is TRBJ2-7; D is unresolved. Trimming cost V 3 bases and J 7 bases, with 10 bases left between them. This CDR3 has 12 amino acids.

There are a few counts of this clonotype. The gene calls are TRBV18 and TRBJ1-5, with D possibly TRBD1 on 5 matching bases. This CDR3 has 17 residues. Germline V CDR1 and CDR2: KGHSH, LQKENI. V was trimmed by 2 bases and J by 0 bases, leaving 14 bases between them. The CDR3 protein is CASSPGRVEYSNQPQHF. The DNA for the CDR3 is TGTGCCAGCTCACCAGGCAGGGTCGAATATAGCAATCAGCCCCAGCATTTT.

This clonotype was seen at least ten times. The rearrangement joins TRBV7-6 to TRBJ2-2, with D tentatively TRBD1 (6 bases). Per the germline V gene, CDR1 is SGHVS and CDR2 is FNYEAQ. Deletions cut 5 bases from V and 7 bases from J, with 17 bases between. This CDR3 is 15 amino acids long. The CDR3 DNA follows: TGTGCCAGCAGCCCTACCGCAGGGGACGGCGGGGAGCTGTTTTTT. Protein sequence: CASSPTAGDGGELFF.

This chain uses TRBV7-6 with TRBJ1-5, with D perhaps TRBD1 (5 bases). The CDR3 is 14 amino acids. In germline, CDR1 is SGHVS, CDR2 FNYEAQ. Deletions cut 5 bases from V and 1 base from J, with 9 bases between. The CDR3 loop reads CASSDRQSNQPQHF. DNA of the CDR3: TGTGCCAGCAGCGACAGACAGAGCAATCAGCCCCAGCATTTT.

Ten or more counts support this clonotype. The chain has TRBV7-2 and TRBJ1-3; no clear D gene. CDR1 SGHTA and CDR2 FQGNSA come from the germline V gene. This CDR3 spans 13 amino acids. The V gene lost 4 bases and the J gene lost 7 bases, with 11 bases spanning the gap. The CDR3 here is CASSSYTENTIYF. The CDR3 DNA follows: TGTGCCAGCAGCTCCTACACGGAGAACACCATATATTTT.

This clonotype came up a few times. This rearrangement joins TRBV11-2 to TRBJ1-1; TRBD1 matches 7 bases. CDR1 and CDR2 (germline): SGHAT, FQNNGV. V dropped 5 bases and J dropped 0; count of bases not matched to a gene: 15. There are 18 residues in the CDR3. Written as DNA, the CDR3 is TGTGCCAGCAGCGTCCGGGACAGCATACCAACTATGAACACTGAAGCTTTCTTT. This codes for CASSVRDSIPTMNTEAFF. Using reference TRBV11-2 and TRBJ1-1 for the parts outside the CDR3, the full variable domain is EAGVAQSPRYKIIEKRQSVAFWCNPISGHATLYWYQQILGQGPKLLIQFQNNGVVDDSQLPKDRFSAERLKGVDSTLKIQPAKLEDSAVYLCASSVRDSIPTMNTEAFFGQGTRLTVV.

The rearrangement links TRBV6-5 to TRBJ2-6, with 7 bases matching TRBD1. Per the germline V gene, CDR1 is MNHEY and CDR2 is SVGAGI. The CDR3 is 17 amino acids. With V trimmed by 6 bases and J by 1 base, 9 bases remained unmatched. The CDR3: CASRFRTGASGANVLTF. The CDR3 nucleotides read TGTGCCAGCAGGTTCCGGACAGGAGCGTCTGGGGCCAACGTCCTGACTTTC.

The chain links TRBV19 to TRBJ2-1; TRBD1 agrees at 7 bases. V dropped 3 bases and J dropped 4; count of bases not matched to a gene: 6. The CDR3 spans 15 residues. Germline-derived CDR1 and CDR2 are LNHDA and SQIVND (reference sequence). Written as DNA, the CDR3 is TGTGCCAGTAGTATTGCCGGGACAGCATACAATGAGCAGTTCTTC. Its translation: CASSIAGTAYNEQFF.

This clonotype was counted at least ten times. The gene calls are TRBV7-6 and TRBJ2-7, with 7 nucleotides matching TRBD1. This CDR3 region has 15 residues. V lost 5 bases to trimming and J lost 2 bases; unmatched junction nucleotides: 9. Per germline, CDR1 SGHVS and CDR2 FNYEAQ. CDR3 in DNA: TGTGCCAGCAGCCCCTTGGTAGGGACAGCCTACGAGCAGTACTTC. This translates into CASSPLVGTAYEQYF.

The chain carries TRBV7-9 and TRBJ2-1; D gene uncertain. CDR1 SEHNR and CDR2 FQNEAQ come from the germline V gene (reference sequence). CDR3 length: 15 residues. V shed 5 bases and J shed 9 bases, with 20 bases lying between them. The CDR3: CASSPQGTPAAEQFF. The CDR3 nucleotides read TGTGCCAGCAGCCCCCAAGGAACCCCTGCGGCTGAGCAGTTCTTC.

This clonotype occurred a few times. V gene TRBV6-1 combines with J gene TRBJ2-3; no clear D gene. This CDR3 is built from 15 residues. The V end was cut by 5 bases, the J end by 2 bases, with 14 bases between. Germline assignment: CDR1 MNHNS and CDR2 SASEGT. CDR3 sequence reads: CASSPDTRYTDTQYF. The CDR3 nucleotides are TGTGCCAGCAGTCCTGACACACGCTACACAGATACGCAGTATTTT.

Ten or more counts support this clonotype. The chain has TRBV7-2 and TRBJ2-5, with D unresolved. In germline, CDR1 is SGHTA, CDR2 FQGNSA. Trimming took 4 bases from V and 9 from J, leaving 9 bases between them. CDR3 length equals 11 residues. The CDR3 sequence: CASSSPWAQYF. CDR3 in DNA: TGTGCCAGCAGCTCCCCTTGGGCCCAGTACTTC.

In its sample, this clonotype was seen a few times. The chain has TRBV27 and TRBJ2-5, with D uncertain. The CDR3 consists of 15 residues. Germline assignment: CDR1 MNHEY and CDR2 SMNVEV (reference sequence). Deletions cut 5 bases from V and 5 bases from J, with 18 bases between. The CDR3, as DNA: TGTGCCAGCAGTACACGGCCAGACGGGTGGGAGACCCAGTACTTC. Encoded protein: CASSTRPDGWETQYF.

The chain couples TRBV29-1 to TRBJ2-7; 7 nucleotides agree with TRBD2. Looked up from germline, CDR1 is SQVTM and CDR2 is ANQGSEA. The CDR3 runs to 13 residues. J gave up 6 bases and V 4 bases, and 9 bases lay outside the gene matches. The CDR3 spells CSVGEGPIGEQYF. The CDR3 nucleotides read TGCAGCGTTGGGGAGGGACCCATTGGCGAGCAGTACTTC.

The chain joins TRBV6-2 or TRBV6-3 to TRBJ2-1, with 10 bases fitting TRBD1. The CDR3 sequence is 14 residues long. Germline values: CDR1 MNHEY, CDR2 SVGEGT. V lost 8 bases and J lost 2; bases outside the gene matches: 3. In DNA, the CDR3 is TGTGCCAGCGCCGGGACAGGGGCCTACAATGAGCAGTTCTTC. Translating it yields CASAGTGAYNEQFF.

This chain joins TRBV6-5 and TRBJ2-5, with 13 bases fitting TRBD2. Germline V gene sequence: CDR1 MNHEY, CDR2 SVGAGI. V gave up 0 bases and J gave up 3 bases; unmatched junction bases: 1. This CDR3 is 16 amino acids long. The CDR3 nucleotides are TGTGCCAGCAGTTACTCAGGACTAGCGGGGGAAGAGACCCAGTACTTC. Protein sequence: CASSYSGLAGEETQYF.

This clonotype was counted ten times or more. V and J are TRBV6-1 and TRBJ1-1, with D possibly matching TRBD1 (5 bases). Germline assignment: CDR1 MNHNS and CDR2 SASEGT. Trimming stripped 8 bases from V and 5 bases from J, with 9 bases between. The length of the CDR3 is 11 residues. The CDR3 nucleotides read TGTGCCAGCCCAGGGTGGACTGAAGCTTTCTTT. Protein: CASPGWTEAFF.

The J gene is TRBJ2-1, the V gene TRBV2, with TRBD2 identical over 8 bases. Germline CDR1 is SNHLY and CDR2 is FYNNEI. Trimming cost V 7 bases and J 4 bases; bases outside gene matches: 6. This CDR3 comprises 14 residues. The CDR3 DNA is TGTGCCAGCAATTCGATAGCGGGGTACAATGAGCAGTTCTTC. Protein sequence: CASNSIAGYNEQFF.

This clonotype has a count of ten or more. This chain connects TRBV7-9 to TRBJ2-7, with D unresolved. Germline-derived CDR1 and CDR2 are SEHNR and FQNEAQ (reference sequence). With 3 bases removed from V and 1 base from J, the gap between germline ends came to 10 bases. The CDR3 runs 14 residues. The CDR3 protein is CASSFYSNSYEQYV. CDR3 sequence (DNA): TGTGCCAGCAGCTTTTATTCCAATTCCTACGAGCAGTACGTC.

The chain joins TRBV6-1 to TRBJ2-2; 9 nucleotides agree with TRBD2. In germline, CDR1 is MNHNS, CDR2 SASEGT. CDR3 size: 16 residues. The trim removed 4 bases at V and 3 bases at J, leaving 6 bases unmatched. The CDR3 spells CASSVAGGLDTGELFF. The CDR3 coding sequence is TGTGCCAGCAGTGTTGCGGGGGGGCTGGACACCGGGGAGCTGTTTTTT.

V gene TRBV7-9 combines with J gene TRBJ2-3; D may be TRBD1 or TRBD2 (5 bases each). V lost 7 bases and J lost 1, with 18 bases in between. In germline, CDR1 is SEHNR, CDR2 FQNEAQ (reference sequence). The CDR3 extends over 16 amino acids. CDR3: CASNSSGTERTDTQYF. The CDR3 nucleotides read TGTGCCAGCAACTCATCCGGGACGGAGCGCACAGATACGCAGTATTTT. Drawing the rest from reference TRBV7-9 and TRBJ2-3, the complete variable domain is DTGVSQNPRHKITKRGQNVTFRCDPISEHNRLYWYRQTLGQGPEFLTYFQNEAQLEKSRLLSDRFSAERPKGSFSTLEIQRTEQGDSAMYLCASNSSGTERTDTQYFGPGTRLTVL.

The V call is TRBV20-1, the J call TRBJ2-2; no definite D call. This CDR3 has 13 amino acids. Per germline, CDR1 DFQATT and CDR2 SNEGSKA (reference sequence). Trimming took off 2 bases at V and 0 bases at J, with 4 bases between the two ends. The DNA of the CDR3 is TGCAGTGCTAGACCGCCGAACACCGGGGAGCTGTTTTTT. Translated: CSARPPNTGELFF.